The following is a T cell receptor beta chain sequence with its context. Its target is unknown. CDR3 and TCR beta VDJ profiling relied on genomic DNA as the template. One entry per CDR3 protein, called by TCRdb with MiXCR from the reads. The sample shows 150,000 to 200,000 distinct CDR3 sequences, 71% of them seen only once. Germline values: CDR1 ENHRY, CDR2 SYGVKD. The CDR3 spans 15 residues. The V end was cut by 2 bases, the J end by 4 bases, with 15 bases between. The patients chosen for sequencing had shown expansion of CD8+CD57+ cells (detected by flow cytometry). Each patient carried a diagnosis of severe acquired aplastic anemia. The data stem from a study of CD8+CD57+ T cells in acquired aplastic anemia. Across the whole study: Sorted CD4+ and CD8+ cells gave a mean 3.2 ug DNA, range roughly 0.18 to 30 ug. The study's findings and limits: Found in both controls and patients were twenty-nine CD8+ CDR3 sequences. Patient and control CD8+ Simpson's diversity was not significantly different.

Sequences were obtained from sorted CD4+, CD8+, or CD8+CD57+ T cells (not recorded which) from PBMCs. The chain employs TRBV10-3 and TRBJ2-7; tentatively, D is TRBD2 (7 bases). The receptor's source is a human donor with aplastic anemia. The CDR3 here is CAISEGGSGGYEQYF. For the CDR3, the DNA is TGTGCCATCAGTGAGGGGGGCTCCGGGGGGTACGAGCAGTACTTC.